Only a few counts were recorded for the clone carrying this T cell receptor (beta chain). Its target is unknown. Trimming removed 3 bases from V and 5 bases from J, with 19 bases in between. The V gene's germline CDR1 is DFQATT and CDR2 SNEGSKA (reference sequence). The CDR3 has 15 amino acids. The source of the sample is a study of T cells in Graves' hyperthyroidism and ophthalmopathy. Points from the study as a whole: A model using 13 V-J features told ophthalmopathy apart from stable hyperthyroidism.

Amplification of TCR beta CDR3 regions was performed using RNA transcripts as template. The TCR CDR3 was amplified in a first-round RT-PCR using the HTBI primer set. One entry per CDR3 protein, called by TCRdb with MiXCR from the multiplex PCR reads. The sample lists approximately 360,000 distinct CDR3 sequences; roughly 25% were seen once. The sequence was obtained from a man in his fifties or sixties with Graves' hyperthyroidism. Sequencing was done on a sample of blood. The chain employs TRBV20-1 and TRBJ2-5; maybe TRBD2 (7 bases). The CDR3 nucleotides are TGCAGTGCTAGTCGGGGGGCGCTTTCCGGGGAGACCCAGTACTTC. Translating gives CSASRGALSGETQYF.